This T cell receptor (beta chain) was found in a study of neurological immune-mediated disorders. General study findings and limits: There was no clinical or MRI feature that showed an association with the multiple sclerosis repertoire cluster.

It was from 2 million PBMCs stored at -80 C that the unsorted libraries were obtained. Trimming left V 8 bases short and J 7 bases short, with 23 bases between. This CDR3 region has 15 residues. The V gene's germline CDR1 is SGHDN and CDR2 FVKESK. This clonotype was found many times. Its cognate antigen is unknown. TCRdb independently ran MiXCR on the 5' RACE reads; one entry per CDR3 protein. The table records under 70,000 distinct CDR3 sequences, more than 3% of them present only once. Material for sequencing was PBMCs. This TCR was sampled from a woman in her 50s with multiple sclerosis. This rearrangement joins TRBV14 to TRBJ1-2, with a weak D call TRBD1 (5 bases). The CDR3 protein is CASSLISPGLGGYTF. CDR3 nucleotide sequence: TGTGCCAGCTCCCTGATTAGTCCGGGGCTAGGTGGCTACACCTTC.